This T cell receptor (beta chain) was sequenced for a study of OX40 agonist ivuxolimab in advanced cancers. For the study at large: An anti-OX40 (CD134) antibody with agonistic activity, ivuxolimab, was administered to patients.

CDR1 and CDR2 (germline): SQVTM, ANQGSEA. V was cut by 4 bases and J by 2 bases, with 14 bases left in between. The CDR3 has 14 residues. The method was immunoSEQ multiplex PCR; TCRdb's version includes in-frame clones alone and lacks a portion of them. The sample has 36,000 or so clones, 88% seen once; the top ten hold less than 4.5%. Individuals having autoimmune disease history or systemic immunosuppression were not enrolled. The receptor was isolated from an adult with an advanced solid tumor such as melanoma, head and neck, liver or kidney cancer. The gene calls are TRBV29-1 and TRBJ1-1; possibly TRBD1 for D (5 bases). The specimen was CD4+ or CD8+ T cells sorted from blood, collected in a trial of the OX40 agonist ivuxolimab. CDR3 loop: CSVARSGLNTEAFF. CDR3 sequence (DNA): TGCAGCGTTGCCCGATCGGGACTTAACACTGAAGCTTTCTTT.